The entry below describes one T cell receptor beta chain. Its antigen is undetermined. Germline loops: CDR1 MDHEN, CDR2 SYDVKM. The J segment lost 0 bases and the V segment lost 6 bases, leaving 13 bases of the junction unmatched. The CDR3 is 18 amino acids. Assay: immunoSEQ multiplex PCR; the TCRdb copy retains only in-frame clones and omits some. The repertoire holds about 86,000 clones, with 85% to 90% as singletons. These data belong to a study of PD-1 blockade in classical Hodgkin lymphoma. Study-level findings and limits: Complete responders had baseline diversity similar to newly diagnosed patients.

With no exception, relapse followed autologous stem cell transplantation in all patients, and brentuximab vedotin exposure varied. The input for sequencing was peripheral blood mononuclear cells (PBMCs), taken before the second cycle of nivolumab. The sequence derives from a human donor with classical Hodgkin lymphoma. The rearrangement links TRBV28 to TRBJ1-5; TRBD1 matches 8 bases. This CDR3 reads CASSHKAAGGNSNQPQHF. The CDR3 nucleotides are TGTGCCAGCAGCCACAAAGCGGCAGGGGGCAATAGCAATCAGCCCCAGCATTTT.